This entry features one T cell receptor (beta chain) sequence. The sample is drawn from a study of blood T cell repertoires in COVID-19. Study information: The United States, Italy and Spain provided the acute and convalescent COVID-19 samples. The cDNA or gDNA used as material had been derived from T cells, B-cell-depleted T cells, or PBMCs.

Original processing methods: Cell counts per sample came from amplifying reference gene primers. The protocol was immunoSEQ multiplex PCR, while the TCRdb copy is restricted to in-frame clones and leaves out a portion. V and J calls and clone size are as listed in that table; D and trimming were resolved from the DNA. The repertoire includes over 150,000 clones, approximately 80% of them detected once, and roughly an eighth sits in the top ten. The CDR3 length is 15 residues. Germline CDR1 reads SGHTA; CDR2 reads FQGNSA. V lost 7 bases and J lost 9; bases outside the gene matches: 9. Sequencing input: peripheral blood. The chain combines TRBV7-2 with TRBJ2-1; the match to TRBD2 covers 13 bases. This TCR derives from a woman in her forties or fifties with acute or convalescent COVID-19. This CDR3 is CASTATSGGATEQFF. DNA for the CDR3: TGTGCCAGCACAGCCACTAGCGGGGGGGCCACTGAGCAGTTCTTC.